A single T cell receptor (beta chain) is shown here with its context. Its antigen is still unknown. These data belong to a study of T cell responses to AZD1222 COVID-19 vaccine. Findings of the study overall: Unmutated variant regions reportedly attract nearly half of all spike-specific TCRs.

Only in-frame clones appear in the TCRdb table, and some are missing; sequencing was by immunoSEQ multiplex PCR. Of 150,000 to 250,000 clones in the sample, about nine tenths were seen once. Pooling covered second doses at about 4 or about 12 weeks. Germline V gene sequence: CDR1 SGHNT, CDR2 YENEEA. Deletions cut 1 base from V and 6 bases from J, with 15 bases between. The CDR3 length is 15 residues. The sequences come from peripheral blood, collected 28 days after the second AZD1222 dose. J is TRBJ1-1 and V is TRBV11-3; D is possibly TRBD1 (5 bases). This clonotype was sampled from an adult who received the AZD1222 COVID-19 vaccine. CDR3: CASSLAQGGKAEAFF. In nucleotides, the CDR3 is TGTGCCAGCAGCTTAGCTCAGGGTGGGAAAGCTGAAGCTTTCTTT.